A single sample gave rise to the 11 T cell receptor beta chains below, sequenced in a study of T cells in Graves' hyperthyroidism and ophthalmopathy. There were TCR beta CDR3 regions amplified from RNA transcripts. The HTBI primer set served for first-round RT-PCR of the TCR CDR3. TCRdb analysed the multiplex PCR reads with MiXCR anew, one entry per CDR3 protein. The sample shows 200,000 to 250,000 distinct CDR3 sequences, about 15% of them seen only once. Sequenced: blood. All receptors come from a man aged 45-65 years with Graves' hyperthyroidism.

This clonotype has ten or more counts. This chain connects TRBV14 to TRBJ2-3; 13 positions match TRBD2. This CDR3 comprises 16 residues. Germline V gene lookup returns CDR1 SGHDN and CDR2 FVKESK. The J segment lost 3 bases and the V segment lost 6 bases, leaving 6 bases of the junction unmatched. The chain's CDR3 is CASSTGTSGKTDTQYF. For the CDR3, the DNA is TGTGCCAGCAGTACTGGGACTAGCGGGAAGACAGATACGCAGTATTTT.

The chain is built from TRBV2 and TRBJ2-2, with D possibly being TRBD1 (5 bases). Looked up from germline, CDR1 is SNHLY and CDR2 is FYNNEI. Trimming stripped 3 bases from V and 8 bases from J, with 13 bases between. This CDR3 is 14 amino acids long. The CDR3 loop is CASSDQGGRGELFF. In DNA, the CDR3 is TGTGCCAGCAGTGATCAGGGCGGACGAGGGGAGCTGTTTTTT.

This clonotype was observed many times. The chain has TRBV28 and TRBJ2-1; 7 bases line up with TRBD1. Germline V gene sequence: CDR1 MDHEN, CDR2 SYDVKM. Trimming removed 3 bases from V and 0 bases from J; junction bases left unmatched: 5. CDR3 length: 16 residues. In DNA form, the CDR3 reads TGTGCCAGCAGTTTCCTAGGACAGGACTCCTACAATGAGCAGTTCTTC. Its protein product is CASSFLGQDSYNEQFF.

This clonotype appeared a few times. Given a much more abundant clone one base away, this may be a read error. CDR3 sequence: CASRGASNTEAFF. The CDR3 nucleotides are TGTGCCAGCAGAGGGGCGTCGAACACTGAAGCTTTCTTT. V usage is TRBV28 and J usage is TRBJ1-1; D is possibly TRBD1 (5 bases). Trimming removed 6 bases from V and 1 base from J, with 9 bases in between. Per germline, CDR1 MDHEN and CDR2 SYDVKM. CDR3 length equals 13 residues.

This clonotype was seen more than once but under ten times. CDR3 bases: TGTGCCAGCAGATCGGGACTAGCGGGGGGGAGGTCCTACGAGCAGTACTTC. Translation: CASRSGLAGGRSYEQYF. The chain carries TRBV6-1 and TRBJ2-7; 16 bases fit TRBD2. CDR3 length: 17 amino acids. The J segment lost 1 base and the V segment lost 6 bases, leaving 6 bases of the junction unmatched. Germline CDR1 reads MNHNS; CDR2 reads SASEGT.

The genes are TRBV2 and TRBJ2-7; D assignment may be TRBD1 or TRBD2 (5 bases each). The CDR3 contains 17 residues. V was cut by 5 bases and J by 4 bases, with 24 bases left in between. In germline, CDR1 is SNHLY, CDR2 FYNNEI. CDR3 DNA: TGTGCCAGCAGTAGCCTAGAACATATTGGGGGAGATTACGAGCAGTACTTC. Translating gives CASSSLEHIGGDYEQYF.

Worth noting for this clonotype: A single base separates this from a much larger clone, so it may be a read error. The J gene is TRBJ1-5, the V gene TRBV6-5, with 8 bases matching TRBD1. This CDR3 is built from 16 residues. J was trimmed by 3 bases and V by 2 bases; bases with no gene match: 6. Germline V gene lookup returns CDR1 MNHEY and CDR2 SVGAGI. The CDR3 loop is CASSYVYRGDNQPQHF. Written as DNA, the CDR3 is TGTGCCAGCAGTTACGTGTACAGGGGGGACAATCAGCCCCAGCATTTT.

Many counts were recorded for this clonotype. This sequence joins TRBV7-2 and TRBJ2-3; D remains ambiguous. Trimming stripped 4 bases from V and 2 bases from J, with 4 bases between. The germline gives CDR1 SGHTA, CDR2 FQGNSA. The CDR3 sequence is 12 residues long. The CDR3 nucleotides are TGTGCCAGCAGCTGGGACACAGATACGCAGTATTTT. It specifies CASSWDTDTQYF.

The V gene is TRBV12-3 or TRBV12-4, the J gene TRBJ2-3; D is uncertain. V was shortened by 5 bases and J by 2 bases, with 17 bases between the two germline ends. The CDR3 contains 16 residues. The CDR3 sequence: CASSPPEFPHTDTQYF. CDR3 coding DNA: TGTGCCAGCAGTCCCCCGGAGTTCCCGCACACAGATACGCAGTATTTT.

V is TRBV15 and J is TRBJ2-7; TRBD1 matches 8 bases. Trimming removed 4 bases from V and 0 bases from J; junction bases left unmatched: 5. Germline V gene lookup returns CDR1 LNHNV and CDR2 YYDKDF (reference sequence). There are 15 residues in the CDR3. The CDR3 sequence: CATSTRQGISYEQYF. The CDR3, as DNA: TGTGCCACCAGCACGCGACAGGGGATCTCCTACGAGCAGTACTTC.

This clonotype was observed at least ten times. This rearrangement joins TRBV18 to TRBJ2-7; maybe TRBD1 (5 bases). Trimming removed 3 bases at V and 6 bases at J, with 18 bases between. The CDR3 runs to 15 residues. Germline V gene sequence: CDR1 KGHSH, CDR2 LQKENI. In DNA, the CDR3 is TGTGCCAGCTCACCCCAAGGACAATCCCTCGGCGAGCAGTACTTC. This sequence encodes CASSPQGQSLGEQYF.